This T cell receptor (beta chain) came from a study of T cells in Graves' hyperthyroidism and ophthalmopathy. J gave up 0 bases and V 5 bases, and 4 bases lay outside the gene matches. Germline CDR1 and CDR2: SQVTM and ANQGSEA. The CDR3 consists of 14 residues. Authors of the study amplified TCR beta CDR3 regions from RNA transcripts. When the TCR CDR3 underwent first-round RT-PCR, the HTBI primer set was used. TCRdb re-derived calls from the multiplex PCR reads in MiXCR, one entry per CDR3 protein. The table shows just over 550,000 distinct CDR3 sequences, with around 45% occurring only once. Over 18 months, lack of ophthalmopathy progression marked Graves' hyperthyroidism as stable.

The rearrangement joins TRBV29-1 to TRBJ1-3; TRBD1 matches 7 bases. The sequence was collected from a woman in her late teens or twenties with Graves' hyperthyroidism. The source material was peripheral blood or thyroid tissue (not recorded which). The CDR3 loop reads CSVKTGDSGNTIYF. In DNA form, the CDR3 reads TGCAGCGTTAAAACAGGGGACTCTGGAAACACCATATATTTT.